What follows are 14 T cell receptor beta chains derived from one specimen sequenced in a study of T-cell reconstitution after alpha-beta-depleted transplantation in children. This sample's TCRbeta library carried unique molecular identifier barcodes. Each CDR3 protein gets one entry after TCRdb re-called the PCR reads with MiXCR. This table holds 530,000 or so distinct CDR3 sequences, 25% to 30% found once. The sequenced sample was PBMCs, obtained before TCRalphabeta/CD19-depleted stem cell transplant. The receptor source for this set is a boy in the first two years of life with Wiskott-Aldrich syndrome, due to receive a stem cell transplant.

This clonotype was seen a handful of times. The chain joins TRBV18 to TRBJ2-2; 12 bases line up with TRBD2. With V trimmed by 4 bases and J by 3 bases, 3 bases remained unmatched. The length of the CDR3 is 16 residues. The germline CDR1 and CDR2 sequences are KGHSH and LQKENI. CDR3: CASSRLAGADTGELFF. The CDR3 coding sequence is TGTGCCAGCTCACGACTAGCGGGAGCCGACACCGGGGAGCTGTTTTTT.

The genes are TRBV7-8 and TRBJ2-7; D possibly corresponds to TRBD2 (6 bases). Germline lookup yields CDR1 SGHVS and CDR2 FQNEAQ. V was clipped by 1 base and J by 5 bases, with 18 bases between them. The CDR3 covers 16 residues. The CDR3 protein is CASSLVWRGFFDEQYF. The CDR3 region has the DNA TGTGCCAGCAGCTTAGTCTGGAGGGGCTTCTTCGACGAGCAGTACTTC.

The chain links TRBV7-2 to TRBJ2-3; D is uncertain. The germline CDR1 and CDR2 sequences are SGHTA and FQGNSA. The ends were cut back, 1 base at V and 3 bases at J, with 11 bases in the middle. The CDR3 is made up of 15 amino acids. CDR3 in DNA: TGTGCCAGCAGCTTAGAGCTAGTTCTGACAGATACGCAGTATTTT. It is translated as CASSLELVLTDTQYF.

This clonotype occurred a few times. This chain joins TRBV11-2 and TRBJ2-2, with TRBD2 identical over 10 bases. The CDR3 has 18 residues. Germline V CDR1 and CDR2: SGHAT, FQNNGV. V was clipped by 1 base and J by 2 bases; unmatched bases: 7. CDR3 sequence (DNA): TGTGCCAGCAGCTTAGTTTTACTAGCGGGAACCAACACCGGGGAGCTGTTTTTT. Protein sequence: CASSLVLLAGTNTGELFF. The entire variable domain, with the rest obtained from reference TRBV11-2 and TRBJ2-2, is as follows: EAGVAQSPRYKIIEKRQSVAFWCNPISGHATLYWYQQILGQGPKLLIQFQNNGVVDDSQLPKDRFSAERLKGVDSTLKIQPAKLEDSAVYLCASSLVLLAGTNTGELFFGEGSRLTVL.

V is TRBV3-1 and J is TRBJ1-5; D may be TRBD1 (6 bases). Germline assignment: CDR1 LGHDT and CDR2 YNNKEL (reference sequence). Trimming removed 4 bases from V and 7 bases from J, with 17 bases in between. The CDR3 length is 15 residues. The CDR3 here is CASSPGGRLGQPQHF. The CDR3 nucleotides are TGTGCCAGCAGCCCCGGGGGGCGACTCGGGCAGCCCCAGCATTTT.

The chain couples TRBV25-1 to TRBJ2-1; D ambiguous. The V end lost 4 bases, the J end lost 5 bases, and 9 bases lay between the germline ends. The germline gives CDR1 MGHDK, CDR2 SYGVNS. CDR3 length: 13 residues. The CDR3 protein is CASSVTVNNEQFF. Here the CDR3 DNA reads TGTGCCAGCAGTGTGACCGTCAACAATGAGCAGTTCTTC. Variable domain in full (rest from reference TRBV25-1 and TRBJ2-1): EADIYQTPRYLVIGTGKKITLECSQTMGHDKMYWYQQDPGMELHLIHYSYGVNSTEKGDLSSESTVSRIRTEHFPLTLESARPSHTSQYLCASSVTVNNEQFFGPGTRLTVL.

This clonotype showed up just a few times. The chain employs TRBV4-1 and TRBJ2-2, with 7 bases aligning to TRBD1. The germline V gene has CDR1 MGHRA and CDR2 YSYEKL. The CDR3 extends over 15 amino acids. V lost 1 base and J lost 5; bases outside the gene matches: 4. The CDR3 protein is CASSQGQGVTGELFF. The CDR3 nucleotides are TGCGCCAGCAGCCAAGGACAGGGTGTAACCGGGGAGCTGTTTTTT.

CDR3 loop: CASSQESDTQYF. The DNA for the CDR3 is TGTGCCAGCAGCCAAGAGTCAGATACGCAGTATTTT. The V call is TRBV3-1, the J call TRBJ2-3; no reliable D call. Germline assignment: CDR1 LGHDT and CDR2 YNNKEL (reference sequence). The CDR3 runs to 12 residues. V lost 0 bases, J lost 4 bases, and 2 bases lay in between.

In its sample, this clonotype was seen a few times. The V gene is TRBV11-1, the J gene TRBJ1-2; no clear D. Germline V lookup: CDR1 SGHAT, CDR2 FQDESV (reference sequence). The CDR3 spans 13 residues. V lost 2 bases and J lost 6, with 10 bases in between. In DNA, the CDR3 is TGTGCCAGCAGCTTAACTATGAGGGATGGCTACACCTTC. Translated, it gives CASSLTMRDGYTF.

The chain carries TRBV9 and TRBJ2-1; D possibly corresponds to TRBD2 (6 bases). Trimming took 0 bases from V and 3 from J, leaving 10 bases between them. Germline assignment: CDR1 SGDLS and CDR2 YYNGEE. The CDR3 is 15 amino acids. The CDR3 sequence is CASSVAGDFYNEQFF. The CDR3 bases are TGTGCCAGCAGCGTAGCGGGAGATTTCTACAATGAGCAGTTCTTC.

V usage is TRBV29-1 and J usage is TRBJ2-3; TRBD2 matches 9 bases. Germline V lookup: CDR1 SQVTM, CDR2 ANQGSEA. V lost 7 bases to trimming and J lost 5 bases; unmatched junction nucleotides: 10. The CDR3 contains 14 residues. This CDR3 is CSAVPGLALDTQYF. The CDR3 DNA reads as TGCAGCGCCGTACCGGGACTAGCTTTAGATACGCAGTATTTT.

V is TRBV5-1 and J is TRBJ2-1; D might be TRBD2 (6 bases). The germline V gene encodes CDR1 SGHRS and CDR2 YFSETQ. V lost 1 base to trimming and J lost 3 bases, with 11 bases between them. This CDR3 comprises 15 residues. The CDR3 DNA is TGCGCCAGCAGCTTGTCGGGAGTGGGCTACAATGAGCAGTTCTTC. As protein: CASSLSGVGYNEQFF.

The chain uses TRBV11-2 and TRBJ2-1; no clear D gene. The ends were cut back, 3 bases at V and 5 bases at J, with 20 bases in the middle. The CDR3 is 17 amino acids. Germline CDR1 SGHAT, CDR2 FQNNGV. CDR3 nucleotide sequence: TGTGCCAGCAGCTTCGGGTGGCTAAGATATACCAACAATGAGCAGTTCTTC. It codes for CASSFGWLRYTNNEQFF.

The chain combines TRBV3-1 with TRBJ2-5, with 9 bases aligning to TRBD1. Germline V lookup: CDR1 LGHDT, CDR2 YNNKEL (reference sequence). This CDR3 spans 14 amino acids. Trimming took 3 bases from V and 4 from J; bases not matched to a gene: 3. CDR3 DNA sequence: TGTGCCAGCAGCCATTACAGGGGGCGAGAGACCCAGTACTTC. Translation gives CASSHYRGRETQYF.